This T cell receptor (beta chain) was sequenced during a study of CD8 T cells in Susac syndrome. Each multiple sclerosis control was a treatment-naive patient with relapsing-remitting disease that was either stable or active. Random hexamers served to reverse transcribe roughly 0.5 to 1 ug RNA. One entry per CDR3 protein results from TCRdb running MiXCR on the immunoSEQ multiplex PCR reads. The sample lists under 200,000 distinct CDR3 sequences, 95% occurring once. The germline V gene encodes CDR1 SEHNR and CDR2 FQNEAQ (reference sequence). The CDR3 runs to 16 residues. J lost 5 bases, V lost 5 bases, and 14 bases had no gene match.

The sample consisted of CD8+ T cells from PBMCs. The chain couples TRBV7-9 to TRBJ2-5; 7 bases agree with TRBD1. The clonotype originates from a human donor with multiple sclerosis. This CDR3 is CASSRSRDRDIETQYF. CDR3 in DNA: TGTGCCAGCAGCCGCAGCCGAGACAGGGACATTGAGACCCAGTACTTC.